This entry concerns a single T cell receptor beta chain. The antigen remains unidentified. The table came from immunoSEQ multiplex PCR; TCRdb's copy has only in-frame clones and leaves some out. The table shows some 150,000 clones, with 70% to 90% occurring only once. This record comes from a study of T cell responses to AZD1222 COVID-19 vaccine. Per the germline V gene, CDR1 is MRHNA and CDR2 is SNTAGT. Trimming removed 3 bases from V and 2 bases from J, with 12 bases in between. CDR3 length: 15 amino acids. General study results and limits: Among vaccine-associated CD4 TCRs, coverage spanned spike, with dominance at 160-218 and 743-854.

The material was peripheral blood, obtained on day 0 of AZD1222 vaccination. The chain has TRBV6-4 and TRBJ2-3, with D tentatively TRBD1 or TRBD2 (5 bases each). The sequence derives from an adult in good health. The CDR3 region has the DNA TGTGCCAGCAGTGAGGGACGGAGTGACACAGATACGCAGTATTTT. It encodes CASSEGRSDTDTQYF.